This T cell receptor beta chain was retrieved from a study of blood T cell repertoires in COVID-19. Clones were read by immunoSEQ multiplex PCR, and TCRdb kept only the in-frame ones, dropping some. The repertoire holds some 110,000 clones, with 80% to 85% as singletons. This CDR3 is 13 amino acids long. V gave up 0 bases and J gave up 3 bases, with 3 bases separating them. Germline lookup yields CDR1 MNHEY and CDR2 SVGAGI. The origin of this receptor is a man between 65 and 80 years old with acute or convalescent COVID-19. Sequencing was done on a sample of peripheral blood. This chain connects TRBV6-5 to TRBJ2-1; D is unclear. This CDR3 is CASSYSSYNEQFF. In nucleotides, the CDR3 is TGTGCCAGCAGTTACTCTAGCTACAATGAGCAGTTCTTC.